This TCR beta chain was sequenced during a study of Ad26.COV2.S vaccination and SARS-CoV-2 variants. The study, taken as a whole, reports: The study found higher spike-specific TCR breadth in vaccine than placebo recipients.

Losses at the gene ends were 4 bases for V and 4 bases for J; bases not matched to a gene: 3. The CDR3 runs to 14 residues. CDR1 and CDR2 from the germline V gene are SNHLY and FYNNEI. As to this clone: What it binds is unknown. This specimen includes other DNA sequences encoding the same CDR3.

Sequencing was performed with immunoSEQ multiplex PCR; in TCRdb, only in-frame clones are kept and a portion is missing. The table shows 350,000 to 450,000 clones, with about 91% occurring only once. Treatment noted: 19 received Ad26.COV2.S at low or high dose, single or two shots; roughly 5 received placebo; per-sample allocation not given. Day 63 after the first vaccine or placebo injection was the time point for sampling. The source is a person between 18 and 60 years old who received the Ad26.COV2.S COVID-19 vaccine or a placebo. The sample consisted of peripheral blood, taken in a trial of Ad26.COV2.S vaccine versus placebo. The V gene is TRBV2, the J gene TRBJ2-7, with TRBD1 matching over 11 bases. The CDR3 DNA is TGTGCCAGCAGTGTGGGGACAGGGGGTTACGAGCAGTACTTC. It translates to CASSVGTGGYEQYF. Together with reference TRBV2 and TRBJ2-7, the CDR3 gives the full variable domain: EPEVTQTPSHQVTQMGQEVILRCVPISNHLYFYWYRQILGQKVEFLVSFYNNEISEKSEIFDDQFSVERPDGSNFTLKIRSTKLEDSAMYFCASSVGTGGYEQYFGPGTRLTVT.